The 4 T cell receptor beta chains reported below all come from one sample, sequenced in a study of cytomegalovirus exposure and HLA in healthy donors. PCR involved 60 Vbeta and 13 Jbeta primers. Assay used: immunoSEQ multiplex PCR; TCRdb lists only in-frame clones, some missing. The sample shows under 250,000 clones, about 81% of them seen only once. Sequenced: PBMCs. Every receptor here comes from a woman aged 55-69 years in good health and CMV-seropositive.

In its sample, this clone was seen once. The chain recombines TRBV13 with TRBJ1-2, with 8 bases lining up with TRBD1. In germline, CDR1 is PRHDT, CDR2 FYEKMQ (reference sequence). CDR3 length equals 15 residues. The ends lost 0 bases at V and 8 bases at J; junction bases unmatched: 8. The CDR3 DNA reads TGTGCCAGCAGCTTAGGCCGAGGTGGACAGGGAGGCTACACCTTC. Protein sequence: CASSLGRGGQGGYTF.

In its sample, this clone was seen once. The J gene is TRBJ2-7, the V gene TRBV7-9; D uncertain. There are 13 residues in the CDR3. The V gene's germline CDR1 is SEHNR and CDR2 FQNEAQ (reference sequence). Trimming took off 1 base at V and 3 bases at J, with 7 bases between the two ends. CDR3 bases: TGTGCCAGCAGCTTAGGAGCTAACTACGAGCAGTACTTC. It is translated as CASSLGANYEQYF.

The V call is TRBV5-4, the J call TRBJ1-1; possibly TRBD1 for D (5 bases). Germline CDR1 reads SGHNT; CDR2 reads YYREEE (reference sequence). V lost 4 bases, J lost 4 bases, and 11 bases lay in between. The CDR3 totals 13 residues. Here the CDR3 DNA reads TGTGCCAGCAGCAAGGCGGGGGGCACTGAAGCTTTCTTT. As protein: CASSKAGGTEAFF.

The chain employs TRBV5-1 and TRBJ1-1; 7 bases fit TRBD1. V was clipped by 4 bases and J by 0 bases; unmatched bases: 6. The CDR3 consists of 15 residues. Germline V gene sequence: CDR1 SGHRS, CDR2 YFSETQ. In nucleotides, the CDR3 is TGCGCCAGCAGCGGGGGACAGAGTCTGAACACTGAAGCTTTCTTT. This gives the protein CASSGGQSLNTEAFF.